The clone carrying this TCR beta chain occurred a few times. Its antigen is unknown. Germline V gene lookup returns CDR1 SGHTA and CDR2 FQGNSA. This CDR3 contains 13 residues. The V and J ends lost 5 bases and 6 bases, in that order; junction bases with no gene match: 2. The collection from each donor was one heparinised blood draw averaging roughly 110 mL. Cells sorted by CD45RO/CCR7/CD25/CD127/CD95/CD27 comprised CD4+ naive, central memory, regulatory and stem cell-like memory cells. The whole isolated RNA underwent reverse transcription, so sequencing captured expressed TCRB transcripts. Some clones are missing from TCRdb's copy, which holds only in-frame ones; the method was immunoSEQ multiplex PCR. The table includes more than 250,000 clones, approximately 20% detected once. This entry comes from a study of beta chain features in type 1 diabetes. Study observations and caveats: Patients and controls would share equally any PCR tilt toward shorter templates. Patients with Type 1 diabetes showed moderately but significantly shorter TCRB CDR3s in all four CD4+ subsets.

The genes are TRBV7-2 and TRBJ1-5; 9 positions match TRBD1. The receptor comes from a woman aged 40 to 55 with type 1 diabetes. Sequenced input: naive CD4+ T cells from blood. The DNA for the CDR3 is TGTGCCAGCAGCCTGGACAGGGGTCAGCCCCAGCATTTT. This sequence encodes CASSLDRGQPQHF.